This record covers a single TCR beta chain. Its antigen is unknown. This sample was included in a study of human T cells and chemical hapten exposure. Overall study: Alopecia areata, totalis or universalis affected patients who were mostly female. Study-level results: TCRs exceeding 1 in 1000 frequency stayed unchanged with DPC sensitization.

CDR3 length: 15 residues. The germline V gene encodes CDR1 LGHNA and CDR2 YNFKEQ. Trimming left V 0 bases short and J 1 base short, with 9 bases between. TCRdb called the RACE reads again in MiXCR, with one record for every CDR3 protein. The data contain about 57,000 distinct CDR3 sequences, 9.3% of them seen just once; the ten biggest clones take up approximately 12%. Time point described: patch test 1, 2 weeks after DPC sensitization. Specified treatment: therapeutic diphenylcyclopropenone sensitization with weekly scalp DPC. This chain uses TRBV4-2 with TRBJ2-5; possibly TRBD1 or TRBD2 for D (5 bases each). The sequence came from a woman in her forties with alopecia areata. Some clones in this sample may be carry-over from other donors' samples. The specimen was whole blood, collected in connection with sensitization to the hapten diphenylcyclopropenone (DPC). The DNA for the CDR3 is TGTGCCAGCAGCCAAGATACCGGGACCCAAGAGACCCAGTACTTC. This translates into CASSQDTGTQETQYF.